This T cell receptor (beta chain) was captured by sequencing in a study of beta chain features in type 1 diabetes. This clone was seen a handful of times. Per the germline V gene, CDR1 is SGHDT and CDR2 is YYEEEE. The CDR3 has 18 amino acids. Trimming took 2 bases from V and 0 from J, leaving 15 bases between them. Expressed TCRB transcripts were sequenced because the isolated RNA had all been reverse transcribed beforehand. Clones were sequenced by immunoSEQ multiplex PCR, and TCRdb holds only the in-frame ones, with some missing. This table has about 240,000 clones, 25% to 30% appearing once. This receptor was obtained from a man under 40 in good health. This chain links TRBV5-6 with TRBJ2-6, with a possible D match to TRBD1 (6 bases). Sequencing used central memory CD4+ T cells from blood. CDR3 coding DNA: TGTGCCAGCAGCTTCGGCCCTGGACAGTTCTCTGGGGCCAACGTCCTGACTTTC. It specifies CASSFGPGQFSGANVLTF. Together with reference TRBV5-6 and TRBJ2-6, the CDR3 gives the full variable domain: DAGVTQSPTHLIKTRGQQVTLRCSPKSGHDTVSWYQQALGQGPQFIFQYYEEEERQRGNFPDRFSGHQFPNYSSELNVNALLLGDSALYLCASSFGPGQFSGANVLTFGAGSRLTVL.